The 27 T cell receptor beta chains below were found in one sample sequenced in a study of cytomegalovirus exposure and HLA in healthy donors. The PCR employed 60 Vbeta primers together with 13 Jbeta primers. Repertoires were generated with immunoSEQ multiplex PCR, while TCRdb's copy carries only in-frame clones and drops some. This sample's clone table lists about 130,000 clones. Sequencing was performed on PBMCs. These receptors all come from a young man in good health and CMV-seronegative.

J is TRBJ1-4 and V is TRBV6-1; 9 nucleotides line up with TRBD1. CDR1 and CDR2 from the germline V gene are MNHNS and SASEGT. This CDR3 has 16 residues. Trimming took 3 bases from V and 8 from J; bases not matched to a gene: 10. The CDR3 spells CASSEEADRGNEKLFF. For the CDR3, the DNA is TGTGCCAGCAGTGAGGAGGCGGACAGGGGTAACGAAAAACTGTTTTTT.

The chain is built from TRBV5-6 and TRBJ2-3; D is uncertain. With 4 bases removed from V and 4 bases from J, the gap between germline ends came to 10 bases. From germline, CDR1 is SGHDT and CDR2 YYEEEE. This CDR3 spans 13 amino acids. CDR3: CASSPPTADTQYF. In DNA form, the CDR3 reads TGTGCCAGCAGCCCCCCCACAGCAGATACGCAGTATTTT.

The chain has TRBV5-6 and TRBJ2-6, with D tentatively TRBD1 (5 bases). The CDR3 spans 16 residues. V was shortened by 4 bases and J by 0 bases, with 11 bases between the two germline ends. The germline CDR1 and CDR2 sequences are SGHDT and YYEEEE. CDR3 DNA sequence: TGTGCCAGCAGCCCGACAGACAACTCTGGGGCCAACGTCCTGACTTTC. Translated: CASSPTDNSGANVLTF.

This chain links TRBV19 with TRBJ2-7; perhaps TRBD2 as D (5 bases). This CDR3 has 15 residues. Germline V gene data show CDR1 as LNHDA and CDR2 as SQIVND (reference sequence). V lost 4 bases, J lost 2 bases, and 15 bases lay in between. For the CDR3, the DNA is TGTGCCAGTAGTACCTCCAGTGACTATCCCTACGAGCAGTACTTC. Translation gives CASSTSSDYPYEQYF.

V gene TRBV5-4 combines with J gene TRBJ2-7; TRBD2 is a possible D gene (7 bases). The CDR3 is made up of 17 amino acids. Looked up from germline, CDR1 is SGHNT and CDR2 is YYREEE (reference sequence). The V and J ends lost 0 bases and 4 bases respectively, with 20 bases between them. The CDR3 reads CASSLGGGGVTRYEQYF. CDR3 DNA sequence: TGTGCCAGCAGCTTGGGAGGGGGGGGCGTCACCCGGTACGAGCAGTACTTC.

The V and J genes are TRBV2 and TRBJ1-6; 8 bases match TRBD1. Per the germline V gene, CDR1 is SNHLY and CDR2 is FYNNEI. The CDR3 extends over 14 amino acids. V gave up 6 bases and J gave up 9 bases; unmatched junction bases: 7. Here the CDR3 DNA reads TGTGCCAGCAGCTCAGGGGGCGTGGGTTCACCCCTCCACTTT. This codes for CASSSGGVGSPLHF.

This chain uses TRBV7-9 with TRBJ2-1; D not certain. Trimming removed 2 bases at V and 3 bases at J, with 8 bases between. Germline CDR1 and CDR2: SEHNR and FQNEAQ (reference sequence). CDR3 length equals 14 residues. The CDR3 sequence is CASSLQASYNEQFF. CDR3 nucleotide sequence: TGTGCCAGCAGCTTACAAGCTAGCTACAATGAGCAGTTCTTC.

The chain combines TRBV18 with TRBJ1-1; D might be TRBD1 (6 bases). Trimming removed 6 bases at V and 3 bases at J, with 14 bases between. The CDR3 consists of 14 residues. Germline CDR1 KGHSH, CDR2 LQKENI. CDR3 nucleotide sequence: TGTGCCAGCTCTTCGAAACAGGGAGACACTGAAGCTTTCTTT. Residues: CASSSKQGDTEAFF.

The V call is TRBV7-9, the J call TRBJ2-1, with TRBD2 matching over 14 bases. V was pared by 4 bases and J by 6 bases, with 8 bases of the junction left unmatched. This CDR3 is built from 17 residues. Germline CDR1 reads SEHNR; CDR2 reads FQNEAQ (reference sequence). The CDR3 nucleotides read TGTGCCAGCAGCTCGACTAGCGGGAGGGCCAGGACCAATGAGCAGTTCTTC. Its protein product is CASSSTSGRARTNEQFF.

The chain uses TRBV4-3 and TRBJ1-3, with D unresolved. The CDR3 length is 14 residues. Germline CDR1 and CDR2: LGHNA and YSLEER. Trimming took 0 bases from V and 4 from J, leaving 7 bases between them. CDR3 residues: CASSQENSGNTIYF. In nucleotides, the CDR3 is TGCGCCAGCAGCCAAGAAAACAGCGGAAACACCATATATTTT.

V gene TRBV29-1 combines with J gene TRBJ2-2; D is possibly TRBD1 (6 bases). The ends were cut back, 4 bases at V and 2 bases at J, with 11 bases in the middle. CDR3 length: 14 residues. Germline values: CDR1 SQVTM, CDR2 ANQGSEA. The CDR3 bases are TGCAGCGTTGGCAGGGGTCCCAACACCGGGGAGCTGTTTTTT. Translation gives CSVGRGPNTGELFF.

V and J are TRBV18 and TRBJ2-2, with a weak D call TRBD2 (7 bases). V was shortened by 3 bases and J by 4 bases, with 18 bases between the two germline ends. From germline, CDR1 is KGHSH and CDR2 LQKENI. This CDR3 spans 17 amino acids. The DNA for the CDR3 is TGTGCCAGCTCACCGGTTGGGGGGGCCAGGCGCACCGGGGAGCTGTTTTTT. Its protein is CASSPVGGARRTGELFF.

V gene TRBV6-1 combines with J gene TRBJ1-5; the match to TRBD1 covers 10 bases. This CDR3 comprises 14 residues. With V trimmed by 8 bases and J by 6 bases, 7 bases remained unmatched. Germline V gene data show CDR1 as MNHNS and CDR2 as SASEGT. CDR3 protein: CASWETGGGQPQHF. The CDR3, as DNA: TGTGCCAGCTGGGAGACAGGGGGCGGTCAGCCCCAGCATTTT.

The rearrangement joins TRBV9 to TRBJ1-6; no firm D call. Germline CDR1 is SGDLS and CDR2 is YYNGEE. V lost 0 bases to trimming and J lost 1 base, with 11 bases between them. CDR3 length equals 17 residues. The CDR3 DNA reads as TGTGCCAGCAGCGTAGGGGCCGTCGCGTCCTATAATTCACCCCTCCACTTT. This gives the protein CASSVGAVASYNSPLHF.

The V call is TRBV5-6, the J call TRBJ2-5; 8 bases align to TRBD1. The J call could be wrong; TRBJ2-7 is a better fit for the DNA end. This CDR3 has 14 residues. Germline assignment: CDR1 SGHDT and CDR2 YYEEEE. DNA of the CDR3: TGTGCCAGCAGCGCTGGGACAGGAGGATACGAGCAGTACTTC. This codes for CASSAGTGGYEQYF.

The rearrangement links TRBV7-2 to TRBJ1-4; tentative D call: TRBD1 (6 bases). Trimming removed 3 bases from V and 1 base from J, with 6 bases in between. Looked up from germline, CDR1 is SGHTA and CDR2 is FQGNSA. The CDR3 has 14 amino acids. The DNA for the CDR3 is TGTGCCAGCAGCTTCAGGGGAACTAATGAAAAACTGTTTTTT. It codes for CASSFRGTNEKLFF.

J is TRBJ1-2 and V is TRBV7-2, with D perhaps matching TRBD1 (6 bases). This CDR3 region has 16 residues. Trimming took 5 bases from V and 4 from J, leaving 20 bases between them. Germline V gene data show CDR1 as SGHTA and CDR2 as FQGNSA. CDR3 nucleotides: TGTGCCAGCAGCCACAGGACGGAAGGACAGCGCTATGGCTACACCTTC. This gives the protein CASSHRTEGQRYGYTF.

This chain links TRBV5-1 with TRBJ2-1, with TRBD1 matching 9 bases. J lost 5 bases, V lost 6 bases, and 9 bases had no gene match. Germline CDR1 and CDR2: SGHRS and YFSETQ. The CDR3 contains 15 residues. The CDR3 region is CASTHRGQADNEQFF. DNA of the CDR3: TGCGCCAGCACCCACAGGGGGCAGGCGGACAATGAGCAGTTCTTC.

The chain is built from TRBV19 and TRBJ2-7, with D possibly TRBD2 on 6 matching bases. CDR1 and CDR2 (germline): LNHDA, SQIVND (reference sequence). This CDR3 has 14 residues. The V end was cut by 5 bases, the J end by 4 bases, with 15 bases between. As DNA, the CDR3 is TGTGCCAGTAGTCATACCGGGAGCACATACGAGCAGTACTTC. Its protein product is CASSHTGSTYEQYF.

V is TRBV5-1 and J is TRBJ1-3; D is uncertain. V lost 0 bases, J lost 1 base, and 8 bases lay in between. Germline values: CDR1 SGHRS, CDR2 YFSETQ. This CDR3 spans 15 amino acids. This CDR3 is CASSLESDSGNTIYF. In DNA, the CDR3 is TGCGCCAGCAGCTTGGAGTCAGATTCTGGAAACACCATATATTTT. The whole variable domain, remainder taken from reference TRBV5-1 and TRBJ1-3, is KAGVTQTPRYLIKTRGQQVTLSCSPISGHRSVSWYQQTPGQGLQFLFEYFSETQRNKGNFPGRFSGRQFSNSRSEMNVSTLELGDSALYLCASSLESDSGNTIYFGEGSWLTVV.

The chain combines TRBV4-3 with TRBJ2-7; tentative D call: TRBD1 (6 bases). The CDR3 sequence is 15 residues long. Germline CDR1 is LGHNA and CDR2 is YSLEER. Between the trimmed V and J ends, which lost 4 bases and 4 bases, there was a span of 17 bases. CDR3 amino acids: CASSLEFGTTYEQYF. The CDR3 DNA is TGCGCCAGCAGCCTAGAATTCGGGACAACTTACGAGCAGTACTTC.

The chain carries TRBV7-8 and TRBJ2-1, with 7 positions matching TRBD2. The CDR3 has 17 amino acids. The J segment lost 6 bases and the V segment lost 5 bases, leaving 16 bases of the junction unmatched. Germline V gene lookup returns CDR1 SGHVS and CDR2 FQNEAQ. CDR3 loop: CASSLISAGEWFNEQFF. The CDR3 nucleotides read TGTGCCAGCAGCCTAATATCGGCGGGAGAGTGGTTCAATGAGCAGTTCTTC.

V is TRBV7-2 and J is TRBJ2-5; TRBD1 is a possible D gene (6 bases). There are 14 residues in the CDR3. V lost 3 bases and J lost 4, with 12 bases in between. CDR1 SGHTA and CDR2 FQGNSA come from the germline V gene. DNA of the CDR3: TGTGCCAGCAGCTTCAGGGGAAGCGGAGAGACCCAGTACTTC. Translating it yields CASSFRGSGETQYF.

This rearrangement joins TRBV4-3 to TRBJ2-5, with TRBD2 matching over 7 bases. CDR1 and CDR2 from the germline V gene are LGHNA and YSLEER. The CDR3 is made up of 15 amino acids. Trimming cost V 1 base and J 1 base; bases outside gene matches: 3. In nucleotides, the CDR3 is TGCGCCAGCAGCCAAGGGGAGCGGGGCCAAGAGACCCAGTACTTC. Amino acid sequence: CASSQGERGQETQYF.

V usage is TRBV27 and J usage is TRBJ2-7; D is possibly TRBD2 (6 bases). With 3 bases removed from V and 0 bases from J, the gap between germline ends came to 15 bases. Germline V gene data show CDR1 as MNHEY and CDR2 as SMNVEV (reference sequence). There are 16 residues in the CDR3. CDR3 residues: CASSFSWGESSYEQYF. The DNA for the CDR3 is TGTGCCAGCAGTTTTTCGTGGGGGGAGAGCTCCTACGAGCAGTACTTC.

The chain couples TRBV28 to TRBJ1-2; 8 bases are shared with TRBD1. Germline CDR1 is MDHEN and CDR2 is SYDVKM. V shed 8 bases and J 5 bases; nucleotides not matched to a gene: 13. The CDR3 totals 15 residues. DNA of the CDR3: TGTGCCAGCTCGCCAGGGGGCGGCGGTGAATATGGCTACACCTTC. Its protein product is CASSPGGGGEYGYTF.

The chain employs TRBV5-1 and TRBJ1-1; D is unclear. Trimming removed 4 bases from V and 5 bases from J, with 9 bases in between. This CDR3 comprises 12 residues. CDR1 SGHRS and CDR2 YFSETQ come from the germline V gene. The CDR3 DNA sequence: TGCGCCAGCAGCCCTGGAGGGACTGAAGCTTTCTTT. Protein product: CASSPGGTEAFF. Together with reference TRBV5-1 and TRBJ1-1, the CDR3 gives the full variable domain: KAGVTQTPRYLIKTRGQQVTLSCSPISGHRSVSWYQQTPGQGLQFLFEYFSETQRNKGNFPGRFSGRQFSNSRSEMNVSTLELGDSALYLCASSPGGTEAFFGQGTRLTVV.